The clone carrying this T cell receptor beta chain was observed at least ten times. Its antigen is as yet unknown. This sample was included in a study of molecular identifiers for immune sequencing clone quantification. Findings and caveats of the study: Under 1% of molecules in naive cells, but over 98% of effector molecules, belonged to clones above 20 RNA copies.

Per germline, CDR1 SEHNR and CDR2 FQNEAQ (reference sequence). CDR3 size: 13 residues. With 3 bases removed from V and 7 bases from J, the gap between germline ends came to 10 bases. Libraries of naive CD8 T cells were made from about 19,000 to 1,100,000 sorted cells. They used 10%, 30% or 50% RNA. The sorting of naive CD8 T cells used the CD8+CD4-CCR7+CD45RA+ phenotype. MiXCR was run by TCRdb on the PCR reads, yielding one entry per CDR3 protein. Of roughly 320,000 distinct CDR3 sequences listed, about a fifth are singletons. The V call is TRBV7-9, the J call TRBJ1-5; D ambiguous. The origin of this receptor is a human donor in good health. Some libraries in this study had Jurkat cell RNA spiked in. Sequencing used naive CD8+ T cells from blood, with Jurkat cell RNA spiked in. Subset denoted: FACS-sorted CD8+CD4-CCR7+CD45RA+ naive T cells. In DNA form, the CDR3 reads TGTGCCAGCAGCTTCGACGCCGGGCAGCCCCAGCATTTT. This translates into CASSFDAGQPQHF.